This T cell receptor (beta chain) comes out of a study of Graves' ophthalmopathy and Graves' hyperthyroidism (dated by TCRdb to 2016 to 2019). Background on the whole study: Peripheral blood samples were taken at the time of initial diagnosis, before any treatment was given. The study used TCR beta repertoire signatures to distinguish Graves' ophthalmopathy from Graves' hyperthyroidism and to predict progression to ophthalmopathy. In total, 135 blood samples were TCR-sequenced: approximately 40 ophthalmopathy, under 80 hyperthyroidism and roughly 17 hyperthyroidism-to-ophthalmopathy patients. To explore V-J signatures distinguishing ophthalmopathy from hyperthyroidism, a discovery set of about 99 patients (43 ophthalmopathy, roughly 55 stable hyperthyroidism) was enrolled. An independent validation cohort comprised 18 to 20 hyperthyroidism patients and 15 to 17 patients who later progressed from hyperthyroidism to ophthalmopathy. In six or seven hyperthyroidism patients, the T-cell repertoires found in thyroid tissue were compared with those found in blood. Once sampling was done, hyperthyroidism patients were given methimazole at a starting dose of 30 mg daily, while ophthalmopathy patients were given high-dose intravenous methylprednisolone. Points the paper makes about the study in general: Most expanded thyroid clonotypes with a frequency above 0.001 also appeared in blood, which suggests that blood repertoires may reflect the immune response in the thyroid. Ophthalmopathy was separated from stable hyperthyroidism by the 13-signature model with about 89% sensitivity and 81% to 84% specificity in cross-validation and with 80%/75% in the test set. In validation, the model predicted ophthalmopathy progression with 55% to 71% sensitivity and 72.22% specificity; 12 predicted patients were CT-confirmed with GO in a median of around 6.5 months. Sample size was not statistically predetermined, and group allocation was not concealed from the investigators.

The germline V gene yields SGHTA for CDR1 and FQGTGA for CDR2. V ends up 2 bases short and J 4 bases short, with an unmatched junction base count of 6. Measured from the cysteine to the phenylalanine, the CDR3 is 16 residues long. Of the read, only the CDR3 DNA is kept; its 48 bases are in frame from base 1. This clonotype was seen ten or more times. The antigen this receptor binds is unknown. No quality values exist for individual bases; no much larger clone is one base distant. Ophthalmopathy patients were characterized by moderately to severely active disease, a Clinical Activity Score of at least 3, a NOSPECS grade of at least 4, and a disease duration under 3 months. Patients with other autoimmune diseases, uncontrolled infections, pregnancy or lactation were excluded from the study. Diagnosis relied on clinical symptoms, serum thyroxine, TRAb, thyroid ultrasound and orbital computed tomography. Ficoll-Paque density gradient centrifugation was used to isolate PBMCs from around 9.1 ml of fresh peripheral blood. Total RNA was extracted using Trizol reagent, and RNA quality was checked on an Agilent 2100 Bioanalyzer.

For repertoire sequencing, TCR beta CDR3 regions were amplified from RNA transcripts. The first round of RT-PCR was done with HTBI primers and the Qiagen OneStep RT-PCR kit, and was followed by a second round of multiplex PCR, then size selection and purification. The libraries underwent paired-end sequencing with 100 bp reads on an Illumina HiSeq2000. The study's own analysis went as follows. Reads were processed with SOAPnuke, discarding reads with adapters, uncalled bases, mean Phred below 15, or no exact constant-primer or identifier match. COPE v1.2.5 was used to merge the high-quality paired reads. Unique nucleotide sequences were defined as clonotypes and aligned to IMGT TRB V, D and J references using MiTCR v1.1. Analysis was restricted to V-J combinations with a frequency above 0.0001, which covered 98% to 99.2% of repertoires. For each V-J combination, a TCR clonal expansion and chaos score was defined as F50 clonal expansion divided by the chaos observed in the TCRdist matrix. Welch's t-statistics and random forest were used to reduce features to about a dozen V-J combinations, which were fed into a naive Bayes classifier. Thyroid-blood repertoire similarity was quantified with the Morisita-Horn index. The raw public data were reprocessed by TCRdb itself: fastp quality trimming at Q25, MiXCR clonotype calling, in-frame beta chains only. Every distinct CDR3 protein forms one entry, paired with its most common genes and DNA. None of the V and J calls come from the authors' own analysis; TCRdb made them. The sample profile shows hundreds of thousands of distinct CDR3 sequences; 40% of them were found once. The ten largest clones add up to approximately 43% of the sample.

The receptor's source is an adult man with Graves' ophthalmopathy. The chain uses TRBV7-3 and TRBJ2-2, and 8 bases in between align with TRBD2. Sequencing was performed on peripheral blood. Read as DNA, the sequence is TGTGCCAGCAGCTTAGTCGCTAGCGGGTCCACCGGGGAGCTGTTTTTT. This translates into CASSLVASGSTGELFF.